The 8 T cell receptor beta chains below come from one sample, sequenced in a study of cytomegalovirus exposure and HLA in healthy donors (TCRdb year 2017). Library preparation used the immunoSEQ multiplex PCR assay. For the multiplex PCR, a mixture combining 60 forward primers for TCR Vbeta segments and 13 reverse primers for TCR Jbeta segments was used. What TCRdb holds here is the immuneACCESS table cut down to in-frame rearrangements. Part of the clones is not present; checked against another copy, under half of the missing clones reflect an unresolved V gene, and the others are unexplained. This sample has 150,000 to 200,000 clones in its table, and just under 80% of those were observed once. The top ten clones comprise 1.5% to 2% of the sample. The sequenced sample was PBMCs. Receptors originate from a young woman in good health and CMV-seronegative.

This rearrangement joins TRBV15 to TRBJ1-5, with 7 positions matching TRBD1. V shed 8 bases, J shed 3 bases, and the junction held 10 bases outside the gene matches. CDR1 and CDR2 (germline): LNHNV, YYDKDF (reference sequence). This CDR3 region has 15 residues. The CDR3 region has the DNA TGTGCCACCCTCGAAGGGGGCCTCCCCAATCAGCCCCAGCATTTT. This encodes CATLEGGLPNQPQHF.

This sequence joins TRBV25-1 and TRBJ1-4; D gene unclear. The CDR3 sequence is 13 residues long. Deletions cut 8 bases from V and 6 bases from J, with 13 bases between. Germline values: CDR1 MGHDK, CDR2 SYGVNS. The CDR3 DNA follows: TGTGCCAGCTCCTTTTCGTCCCATGAAAAACTGTTTTTT. It translates to CASSFSSHEKLFF.

The V call is TRBV7-6, the J call TRBJ2-5; 11 bases are a match to TRBD2. Germline assignment: CDR1 SGHVS and CDR2 FNYEAQ. CDR3 length: 17 residues. The ends lost 7 bases at V and 3 bases at J; junction bases unmatched: 13. As DNA, the CDR3 is TGTGCCAGCACCATTAGCCCCCTAGCGGGGGGTAAAGAGACCCAGTACTTC. This translates into CASTISPLAGGKETQYF.

The J gene is TRBJ1-2, the V gene TRBV6-6; no clear D. CDR3 length: 14 residues. V shed 0 bases and J shed 2 bases, with 7 bases lying between them. Germline values: CDR1 MNHNY, CDR2 SVGAGI (reference sequence). CDR3 in amino acids: CASSYSRGNYGYTF. CDR3 DNA sequence: TGTGCCAGCAGTTACTCTCGGGGAAACTATGGCTACACCTTC.

The rearrangement uses TRBV5-6 and TRBJ2-3; D gene unclear. The V end was cut by 1 base, the J end by 1 base, with 10 bases between. The germline CDR1 and CDR2 sequences are SGHDT and YYEEEE. The CDR3 extends over 15 amino acids. The CDR3 protein is CASSLFDTRTDTQYF. Written as DNA, the CDR3 is TGTGCCAGCAGCTTGTTCGACACACGCACAGATACGCAGTATTTT.

As to this clone: Other DNA sequences from this sample encode an identical CDR3 as well. The CDR3 DNA reads TGCGCCAGCAGCTTGTCTGTATCTGGAAACACCATATATTTT. Translated, it gives CASSLSVSGNTIYF. This rearrangement joins TRBV5-1 to TRBJ1-3; D is unresolved. The length of the CDR3 is 14 residues. Per the germline V gene, CDR1 is SGHRS and CDR2 is YFSETQ. Trimming removed 1 base from V and 1 base from J, with 6 bases in between. Full variable domain (rest looked up from reference TRBV5-1 and TRBJ1-3): KAGVTQTPRYLIKTRGQQVTLSCSPISGHRSVSWYQQTPGQGLQFLFEYFSETQRNKGNFPGRFSGRQFSNSRSEMNVSTLELGDSALYLCASSLSVSGNTIYFGEGSWLTVV.

J is TRBJ1-3 and V is TRBV29-1; D is possibly TRBD1 (5 bases). V was shortened by 1 base and J by 0 bases, with 13 bases between the two germline ends. The CDR3 loop spans 16 amino acids. Germline V lookup: CDR1 SQVTM, CDR2 ANQGSEA. CDR3 sequence (DNA): TGCAGCGTTGAAGGCCCCGGGACTAGCTCTGGAAACACCATATATTTT. It specifies CSVEGPGTSSGNTIYF. The full variable domain, in which reference TRBV29-1 and TRBJ1-3 provide the parts outside the CDR3, is SAVISQKPSRDICQRGTSLTIQCQVDSQVTMMFWYRQQPGQSLTLIATANQGSEATYESGFVIDKFPISRPNLTFSTLTVSNMSPEDSSIYLCSVEGPGTSSGNTIYFGEGSWLTVV.

This sequence joins TRBV5-1 and TRBJ2-3; D is unresolved. V dropped 6 bases and J dropped 12 bases, with 23 bases sitting between them. This CDR3 comprises 14 residues. Germline V gene sequence: CDR1 SGHRS, CDR2 YFSETQ. CDR3 sequence (DNA): TGCGCCAGCATTGGTGGATCCAGGCCCTTATGCCAGTATTTT. This sequence encodes CASIGGSRPLCQYF.